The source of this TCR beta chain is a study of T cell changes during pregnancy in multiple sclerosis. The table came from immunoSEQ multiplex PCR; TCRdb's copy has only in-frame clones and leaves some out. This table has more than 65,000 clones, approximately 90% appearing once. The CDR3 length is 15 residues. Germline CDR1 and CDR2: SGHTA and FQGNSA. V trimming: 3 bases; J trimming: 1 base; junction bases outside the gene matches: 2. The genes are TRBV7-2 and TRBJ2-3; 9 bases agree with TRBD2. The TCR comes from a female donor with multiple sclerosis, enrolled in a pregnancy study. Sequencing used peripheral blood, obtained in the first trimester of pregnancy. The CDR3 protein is CASSFERGGTDTQYF. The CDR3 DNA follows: TGTGCCAGCAGCTTCGAGCGGGGGGGCACAGATACGCAGTATTTT. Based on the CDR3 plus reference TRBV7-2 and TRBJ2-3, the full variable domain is GAGVSQSPSNKVTEKGKDVELRCDPISGHTALYWYRQSLGQGLEFLIYFQGNSAPDKSGLPSDRFSAERTGGSVSTLTIQRTQQEDSAVYLCASSFERGGTDTQYFGPGTRLTVL.